The T cell receptor beta chain described here comes from a study of T-cell reconstitution after alpha-beta-depleted transplantation in children. This sample's TCRbeta library carried unique molecular identifier barcodes. TCRdb re-called the PCR reads through MiXCR, storing one row per CDR3 protein. The sample lists about 210,000 distinct CDR3 sequences, approximately 15% occurring once. Regarding this clonotype: The antigen is not known.

Points from the study as a whole: At around two months after transplant, the alpha-beta T cells were reportedly derived from several hundred expanded clones that came from non-depleted graft cells. At one year after transplant, newly produced T cells mostly accounted for T-cell counts and diversity. Some patients' high day-60 TCRbeta diversity was traced to surviving recipient T cells and thymic progenitors.

V lost 9 bases and J lost 8, with 7 bases in between. CDR1 is SEHNR and CDR2 is FQNEAQ in the germline V gene (reference sequence). This CDR3 region has 10 residues. This sequence originates from a male patient between 2 and 15 years old who had a stem cell transplant for acute lymphoblastic leukemia, so the T cells may come from the graft donor. The chain recombines TRBV7-9 with TRBJ2-2; D gene unclear. The specimen was PBMCs, mostly from graft donor cells, collected 360 days after TCRalphabeta/CD19-depleted stem cell transplant. CDR3 nucleotides: TGTGCCAGAGGTCCTGGGGAGCTGTTTTTT. Its protein product is CARGPGELFF. The variable domain in full, completed from reference TRBV7-9 and TRBJ2-2, reads DTGVSQNPRHKITKRGQNVTFRCDPISEHNRLYWYRQTLGQGPEFLTYFQNEAQLEKSRLLSDRFSAERPKGSFSTLEIQRTEQGDSAMYLCARGPGELFFGEGSRLTVL.